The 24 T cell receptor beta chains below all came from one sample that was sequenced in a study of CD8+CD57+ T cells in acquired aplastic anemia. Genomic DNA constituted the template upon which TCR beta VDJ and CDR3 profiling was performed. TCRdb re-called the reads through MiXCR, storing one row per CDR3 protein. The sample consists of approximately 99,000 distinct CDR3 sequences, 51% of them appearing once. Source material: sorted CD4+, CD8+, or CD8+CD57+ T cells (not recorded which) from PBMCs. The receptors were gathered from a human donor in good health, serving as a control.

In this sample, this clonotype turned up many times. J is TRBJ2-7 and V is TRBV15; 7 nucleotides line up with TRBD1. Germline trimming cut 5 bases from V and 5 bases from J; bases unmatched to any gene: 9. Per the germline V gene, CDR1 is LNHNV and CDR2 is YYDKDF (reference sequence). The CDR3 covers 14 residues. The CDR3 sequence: CATSSGTVFNEQYF. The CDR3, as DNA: TGTGCCACCAGCTCCGGGACAGTTTTCAACGAGCAGTACTTC.

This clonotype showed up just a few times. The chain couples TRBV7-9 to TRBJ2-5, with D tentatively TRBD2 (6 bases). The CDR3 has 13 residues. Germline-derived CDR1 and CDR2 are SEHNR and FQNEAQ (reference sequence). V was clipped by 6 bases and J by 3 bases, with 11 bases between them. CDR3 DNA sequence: TGTGCCAGCAGTCGACCGGGGGAAGAGACCCAGTACTTC. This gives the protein CASSRPGEETQYF.

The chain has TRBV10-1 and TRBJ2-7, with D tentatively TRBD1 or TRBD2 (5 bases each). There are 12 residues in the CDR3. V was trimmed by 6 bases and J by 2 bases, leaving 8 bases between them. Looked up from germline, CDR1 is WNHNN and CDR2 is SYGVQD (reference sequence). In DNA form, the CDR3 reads TGCGCCAGCAGCCGGGGCCCCTACGAGCAGTACTTC. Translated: CASSRGPYEQYF.

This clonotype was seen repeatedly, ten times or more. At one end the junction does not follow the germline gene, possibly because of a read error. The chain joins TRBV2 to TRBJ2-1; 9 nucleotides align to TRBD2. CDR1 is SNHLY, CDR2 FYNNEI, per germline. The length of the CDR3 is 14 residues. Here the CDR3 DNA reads TGTGCCAGCAGAGAAGCGGGGGGACTCCCCGAGCAGTTCTTC. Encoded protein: CASREAGGLPEQFF.

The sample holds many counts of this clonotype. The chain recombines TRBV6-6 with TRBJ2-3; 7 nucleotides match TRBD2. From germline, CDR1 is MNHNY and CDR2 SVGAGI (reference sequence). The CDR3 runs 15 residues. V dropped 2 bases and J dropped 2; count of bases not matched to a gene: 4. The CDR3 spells CASSYDGDYTDTQYF. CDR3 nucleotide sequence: TGTGCCAGCAGTTACGACGGGGACTACACAGATACGCAGTATTTT.

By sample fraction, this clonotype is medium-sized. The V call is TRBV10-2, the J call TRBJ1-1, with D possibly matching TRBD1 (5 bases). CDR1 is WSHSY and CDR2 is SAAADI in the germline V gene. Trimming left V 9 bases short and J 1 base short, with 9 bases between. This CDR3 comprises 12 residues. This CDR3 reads CASVTGNTEAFF. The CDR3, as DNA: TGCGCCAGTGTAACAGGGAACACTGAAGCTTTCTTT.

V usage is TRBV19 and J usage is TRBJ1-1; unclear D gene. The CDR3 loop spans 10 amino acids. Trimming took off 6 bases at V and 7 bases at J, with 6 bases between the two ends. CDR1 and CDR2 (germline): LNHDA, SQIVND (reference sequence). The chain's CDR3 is CASSANEAFF. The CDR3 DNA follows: TGTGCCAGTAGCGCTAATGAAGCTTTCTTT.

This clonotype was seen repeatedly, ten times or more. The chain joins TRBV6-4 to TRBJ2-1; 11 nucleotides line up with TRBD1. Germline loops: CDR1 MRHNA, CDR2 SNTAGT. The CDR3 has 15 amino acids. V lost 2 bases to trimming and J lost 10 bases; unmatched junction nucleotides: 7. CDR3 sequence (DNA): TGTGCCAGCAGTGACGGGACAGGGGGGACTCGAGAGCAGTTCTTC. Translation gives CASSDGTGGTREQFF.

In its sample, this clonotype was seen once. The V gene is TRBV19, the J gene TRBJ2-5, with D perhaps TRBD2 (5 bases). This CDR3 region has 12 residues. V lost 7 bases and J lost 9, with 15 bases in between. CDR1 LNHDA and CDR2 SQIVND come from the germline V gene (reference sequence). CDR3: CASIGRESSQYF. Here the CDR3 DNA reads TGTGCCAGTATTGGTAGGGAGAGTTCCCAGTACTTC.

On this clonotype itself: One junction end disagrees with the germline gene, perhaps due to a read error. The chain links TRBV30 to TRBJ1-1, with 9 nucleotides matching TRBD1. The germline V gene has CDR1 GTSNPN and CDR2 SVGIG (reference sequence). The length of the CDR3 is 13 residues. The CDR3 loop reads CAWSGTGATKAFF. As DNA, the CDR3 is TGTGCCTGGAGTGGGACAGGGGCCACTAAAGCTTTCTTT.

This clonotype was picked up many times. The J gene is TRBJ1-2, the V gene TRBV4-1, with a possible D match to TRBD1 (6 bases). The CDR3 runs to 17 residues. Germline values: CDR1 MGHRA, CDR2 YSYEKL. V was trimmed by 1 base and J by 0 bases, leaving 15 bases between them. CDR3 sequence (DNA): TGCGCCAGCAGCCAAGTATACCCCGGGACAACTAACTATGGCTACACCTTC. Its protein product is CASSQVYPGTTNYGYTF.

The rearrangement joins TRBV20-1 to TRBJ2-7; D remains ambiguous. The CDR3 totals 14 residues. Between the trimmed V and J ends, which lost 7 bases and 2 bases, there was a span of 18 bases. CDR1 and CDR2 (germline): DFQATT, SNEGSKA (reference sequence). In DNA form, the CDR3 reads TGCAGTGGGATTGAGGACCTAGGTACCTACGAGCAGTACTTC. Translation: CSGIEDLGTYEQYF.

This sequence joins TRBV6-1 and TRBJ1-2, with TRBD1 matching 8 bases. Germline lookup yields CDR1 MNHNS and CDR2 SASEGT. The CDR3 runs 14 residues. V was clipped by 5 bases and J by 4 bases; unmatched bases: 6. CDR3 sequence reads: CASSTVTGVYGYTF. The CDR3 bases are TGTGCCAGCAGTACCGTGACAGGGGTCTATGGCTACACCTTC.

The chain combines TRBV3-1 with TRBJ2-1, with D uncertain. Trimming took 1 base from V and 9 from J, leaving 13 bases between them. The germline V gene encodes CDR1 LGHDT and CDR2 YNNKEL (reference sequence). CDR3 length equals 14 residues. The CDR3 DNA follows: TGTGCCAGCAGCCAAGTTCCCCTACGGAGTGAGCAGTTCTTC. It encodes CASSQVPLRSEQFF.

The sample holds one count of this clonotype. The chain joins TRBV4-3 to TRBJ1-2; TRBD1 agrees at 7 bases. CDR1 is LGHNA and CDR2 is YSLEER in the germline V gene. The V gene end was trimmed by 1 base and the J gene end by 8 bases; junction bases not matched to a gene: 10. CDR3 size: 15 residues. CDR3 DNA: TGCGCCAGCAGCCAAGCCGAGGGGGCACTTAAAGGCTACACCTTC. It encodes CASSQAEGALKGYTF.

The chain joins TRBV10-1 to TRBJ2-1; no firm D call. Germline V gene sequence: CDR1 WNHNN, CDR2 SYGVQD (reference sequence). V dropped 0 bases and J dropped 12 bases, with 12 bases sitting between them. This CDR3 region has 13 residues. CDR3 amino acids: CASSESLVGRQFF. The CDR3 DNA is TGCGCCAGCAGTGAGTCCCTAGTAGGTCGGCAGTTCTTC.

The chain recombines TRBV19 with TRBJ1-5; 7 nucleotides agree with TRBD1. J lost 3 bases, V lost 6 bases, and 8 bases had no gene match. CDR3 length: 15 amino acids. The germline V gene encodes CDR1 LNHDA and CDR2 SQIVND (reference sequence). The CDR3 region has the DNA TGTGCCAGTAGCCTGGGACAGTTCTACAATCAGCCCCAGCATTTT. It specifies CASSLGQFYNQPQHF.

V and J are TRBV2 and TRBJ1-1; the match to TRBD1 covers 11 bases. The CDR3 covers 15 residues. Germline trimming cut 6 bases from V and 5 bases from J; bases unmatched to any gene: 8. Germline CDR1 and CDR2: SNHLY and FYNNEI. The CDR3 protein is CASRDRGLGETEAFF. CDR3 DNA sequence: TGTGCCAGCAGGGACAGGGGGCTAGGAGAGACTGAAGCTTTCTTT.

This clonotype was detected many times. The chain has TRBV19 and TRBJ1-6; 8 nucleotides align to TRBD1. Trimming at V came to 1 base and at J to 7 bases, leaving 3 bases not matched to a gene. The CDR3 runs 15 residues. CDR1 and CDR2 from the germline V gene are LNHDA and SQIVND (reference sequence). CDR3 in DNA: TGTGCCAGTAGTATAGCCCGGACAGGGAATTCACCCCTCCACTTT. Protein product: CASSIARTGNSPLHF. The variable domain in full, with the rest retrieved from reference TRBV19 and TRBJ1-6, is DGGITQSPKYLFRKEGQNVTLSCEQNLNHDAMYWYRQDPGQGLRLIYYSQIVNDFQKGDIAEGYSVSREKKESFPLTVTSAQKNPTAFYLCASSIARTGNSPLHFGNGTRLTVT.

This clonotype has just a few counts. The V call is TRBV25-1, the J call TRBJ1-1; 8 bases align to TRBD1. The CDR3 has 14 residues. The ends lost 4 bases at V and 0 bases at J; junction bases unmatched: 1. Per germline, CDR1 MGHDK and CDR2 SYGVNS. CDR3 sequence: CASSVTGVNTEAFF. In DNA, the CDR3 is TGTGCCAGCAGTGTGACAGGGGTGAACACTGAAGCTTTCTTT.

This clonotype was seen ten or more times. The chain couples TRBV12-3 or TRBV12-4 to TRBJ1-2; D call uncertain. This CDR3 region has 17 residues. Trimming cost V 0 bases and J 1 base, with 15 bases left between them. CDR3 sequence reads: CASSLAFSEFLNYGYTF. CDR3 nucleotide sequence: TGTGCCAGCAGTTTAGCTTTCTCGGAGTTTCTTAACTATGGCTACACCTTC.

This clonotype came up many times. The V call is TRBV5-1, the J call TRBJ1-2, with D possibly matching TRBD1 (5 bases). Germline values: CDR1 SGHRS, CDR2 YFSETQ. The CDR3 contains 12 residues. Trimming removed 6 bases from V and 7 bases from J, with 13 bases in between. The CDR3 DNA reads TGCGCCAGCACCGATGGGGGTTCTGGCTACACCTTC. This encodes CASTDGGSGYTF.

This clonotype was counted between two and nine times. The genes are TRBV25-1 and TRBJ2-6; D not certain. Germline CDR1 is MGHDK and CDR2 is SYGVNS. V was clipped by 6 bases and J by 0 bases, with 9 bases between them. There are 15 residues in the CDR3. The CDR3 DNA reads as TGTGCCAGCAGGGCTGACATCTCTGGGGCCAACGTCCTGACTTTC. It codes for CASRADISGANVLTF.

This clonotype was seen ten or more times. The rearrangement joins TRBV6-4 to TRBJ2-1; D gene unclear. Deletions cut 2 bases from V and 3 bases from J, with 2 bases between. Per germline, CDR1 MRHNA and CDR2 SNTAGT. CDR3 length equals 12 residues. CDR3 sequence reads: CASSDSYNEQFF. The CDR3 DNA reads TGTGCCAGCAGTGACAGCTACAATGAGCAGTTCTTC.